This TCR beta chain emerged from a study of cytomegalovirus exposure and HLA in healthy donors. Background on the study: Sequencing of some 190 million T cells in an earlier analysis found approximately 120 million unique TCR beta sequences. The early release's HLA-typed donors yielded roughly 85 million unique TCRs. Study conclusions and caveats: An analysis was carried out later, and it reportedly showed fewer N-insertions in an Asian-associated ancestry cluster than the roughly 670-donor mean. At a 0.05 false discovery rate, a later analysis found 18,000 or so TCR beta sequences to be associated with HLA alleles.

A note on this clone: Its antigen is not known.

The PCR made use of 60 Vbeta and 13 Jbeta primers. Method: immunoSEQ multiplex PCR; TCRdb's copy keeps in-frame clones and lacks some. The sample lists 200,000 to 250,000 clones; around 89% were seen once. With 8 bases clipped from V and 2 bases from J, the junction kept 12 bases outside the gene matches. The CDR3 is made up of 15 amino acids. The germline V gene has CDR1 MNHEY and CDR2 SMNVEV (reference sequence). This receptor was identified in a woman under 30 in good health and CMV-seronegative. The sequenced sample was PBMCs. The rearrangement joins TRBV27 to TRBJ2-7, with TRBD1 matching 7 bases. CDR3 coding DNA: TGTGCCAGCTCCCCTCACCGGGACAGAACCTACGAGCAGTACTTC. It specifies CASSPHRDRTYEQYF.